These 6 T cell receptor beta chains came from one sample sequenced in a study of T cell responses to AZD1222 COVID-19 vaccine. Using immunoSEQ multiplex PCR, the repertoire was profiled, and TCRdb retains in-frame clones only, with some absent. The table shows approximately 100,000 clones, with roughly 90% occurring only once. Sequences were derived from peripheral blood, sampled on day 0 of AZD1222 vaccination. These receptors were taken from an adult in good health.

This clone is a singleton in its sample. The chain recombines TRBV20-1 with TRBJ1-6; the match to TRBD1 covers 7 bases. The CDR3 is 16 residues long. Losses at the gene ends were 3 bases for V and 9 bases for J; bases not matched to a gene: 14. Germline CDR1 DFQATT, CDR2 SNEGSKA (reference sequence). DNA for the CDR3: TGCAGTGCTAGTGCTCAGGGGGGGGGCTGGACTTCACCCCTCCACTTT. Translating it yields CSASAQGGGWTSPLHF.

The chain recombines TRBV24-1 with TRBJ2-2; D is unclear. Germline assignment: CDR1 KGHDR and CDR2 SFDVKD. The length of the CDR3 is 16 residues. V lost 4 bases and J lost 3, with 14 bases in between. The CDR3 DNA reads TGTGCCACCAGTGACCCGGGTGCGAGTGACACCGGGGAGCTGTTTTTT. Amino acid sequence: CATSDPGASDTGELFF.

This chain connects TRBV28 to TRBJ1-2; D is undetermined. Germline V gene sequence: CDR1 MDHEN, CDR2 SYDVKM. The CDR3 has 10 residues. Deletions cut 5 bases from V and 10 bases from J, with 8 bases between. CDR3 in amino acids: CASSLEDYTF. The CDR3 DNA is TGTGCCAGCAGTCTGGAGGACTACACCTTC.

The chain links TRBV15 to TRBJ2-7, with 7 bases matching TRBD2. The CDR3 covers 13 residues. Germline CDR1 and CDR2: LNHNV and YYDKDF (reference sequence). CDR3 in DNA: TGTGTGACCTCTAGCGGAGGCTCCTACGAGCAGTACTTC. It yields the protein CVTSSGGSYEQYF.

V is TRBV10-3 and J is TRBJ1-1; D gene uncertain. Trimming removed 9 bases from V and 4 bases from J, with 15 bases in between. The CDR3 extends over 13 amino acids. CDR1 and CDR2 (germline): ENHRY, SYGVKD. DNA of the CDR3: TGTGCCATTCTGGCGTATCCCGGCACTGAAGCTTTCTTT. This translates into CAILAYPGTEAFF.

This clone has more than one count but fewer than ten. The gene calls are TRBV30 and TRBJ1-6; 7 nucleotides agree with TRBD1. The CDR3 consists of 16 residues. V lost 2 bases, J lost 3 bases, and 7 bases stayed unmatched. CDR1 and CDR2 from the germline V gene are GTSNPN and SVGIG (reference sequence). For the CDR3, the DNA is TGTGCCTGGAGTATTTACAGGGGACGCTATAATTCACCCCTCCACTTT. This sequence encodes CAWSIYRGRYNSPLHF.